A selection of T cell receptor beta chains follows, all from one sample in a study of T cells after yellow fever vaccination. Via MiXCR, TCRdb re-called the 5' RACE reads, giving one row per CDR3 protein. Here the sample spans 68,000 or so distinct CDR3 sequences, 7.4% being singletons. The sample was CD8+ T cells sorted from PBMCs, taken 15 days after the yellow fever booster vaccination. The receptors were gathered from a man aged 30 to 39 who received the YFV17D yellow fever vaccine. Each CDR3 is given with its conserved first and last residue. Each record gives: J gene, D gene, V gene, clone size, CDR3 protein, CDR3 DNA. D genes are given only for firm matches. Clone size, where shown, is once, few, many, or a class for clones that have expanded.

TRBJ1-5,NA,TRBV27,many,CASSSAEGQPQHF,TGTGCCAGCAGTTCGGCAGAAGGGCAGCCCCAGCATTTT
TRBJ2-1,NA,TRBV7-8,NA,CASSLSRYNEQFF,TGTGCCAGCAGCTTATCTCGATACAATGAGCAGTTCTTC
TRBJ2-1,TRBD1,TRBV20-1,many,CSARGTGFKDEQFF,TGCAGTGCTAGGGGGACAGGCTTTAAGGATGAGCAGTTCTTC
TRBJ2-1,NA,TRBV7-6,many,CASSLNNYNEQFF,TGTGCCAGCAGCTTAAACAACTACAATGAGCAGTTCTTC
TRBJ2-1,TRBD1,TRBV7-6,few,CASSSTGQGIGVSTNEQFF,TGTGCCAGCAGCTCCACCGGACAGGGGATAGGGGTCTCTACAAATGAGCAGTTCTTC
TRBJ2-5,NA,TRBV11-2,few,CASSHLSSGQETQYF,TGTGCCAGCAGCCATCTGAGTAGCGGCCAAGAGACCCAGTACTTC
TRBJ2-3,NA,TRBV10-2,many,CASRPSPEGSTDTQYF,TGCGCCAGCAGACCTTCCCCGGAGGGCTCCACAGATACGCAGTATTTT
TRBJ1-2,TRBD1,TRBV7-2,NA,CASSLATGANYGYTF,TGTGCCAGCAGCTTAGCAACAGGGGCTAACTATGGCTACACCTTC
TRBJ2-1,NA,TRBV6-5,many,CASSYETPEDEQFF,TGTGCCAGCAGTTATGAGACTCCTGAAGATGAGCAGTTCTTC
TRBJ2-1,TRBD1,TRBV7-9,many,CANRGSLDEQFF,TGTGCCAACAGGGGTTCTTTGGATGAGCAGTTCTTC
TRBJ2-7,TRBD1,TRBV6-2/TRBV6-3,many,CASSQPRTGGPTYEQYF,TGTGCCAGCAGCCAACCGCGGACAGGGGGTCCGACCTACGAGCAGTACTTC
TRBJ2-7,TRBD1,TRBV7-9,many,CASSPTTGTEIYEQYF,TGTGCCAGCAGCCCTACAACCGGGACAGAGATCTACGAGCAGTACTTC
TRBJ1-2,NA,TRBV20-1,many,CAESASYYGYTF,TGCGCTGAGAGTGCCTCCTACTATGGCTACACCTTC
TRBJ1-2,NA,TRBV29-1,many,CSVVRGYGYTF,TGCAGCGTCGTCAGGGGTTATGGCTACACCTTC
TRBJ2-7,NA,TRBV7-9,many,CASSLGAGYEQYF,TGTGCCAGCAGTCTAGGCGCGGGCTACGAGCAGTACTTC
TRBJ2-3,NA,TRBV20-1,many,CSARGWTTRNTQYF,TGCAGTGCTCGAGGGTGGACTACTCGTAATACGCAGTATTTT